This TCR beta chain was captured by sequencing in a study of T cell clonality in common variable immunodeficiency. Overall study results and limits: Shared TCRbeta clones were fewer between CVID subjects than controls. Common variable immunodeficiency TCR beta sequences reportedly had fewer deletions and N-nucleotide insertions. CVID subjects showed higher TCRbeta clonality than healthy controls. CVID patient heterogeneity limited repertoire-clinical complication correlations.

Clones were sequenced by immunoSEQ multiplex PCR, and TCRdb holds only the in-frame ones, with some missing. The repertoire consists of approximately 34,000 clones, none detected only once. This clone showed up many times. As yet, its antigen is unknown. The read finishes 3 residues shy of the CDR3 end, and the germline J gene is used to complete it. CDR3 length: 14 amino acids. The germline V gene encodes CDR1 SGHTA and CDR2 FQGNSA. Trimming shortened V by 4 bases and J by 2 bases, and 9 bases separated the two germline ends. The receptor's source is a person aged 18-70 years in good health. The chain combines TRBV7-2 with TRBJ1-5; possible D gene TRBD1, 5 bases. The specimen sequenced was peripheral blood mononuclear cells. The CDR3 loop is CASSSQGGNQPQHF. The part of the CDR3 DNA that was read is TGTGCCAGCAGCTCCCAGGGTGGCAATCAGCCC.